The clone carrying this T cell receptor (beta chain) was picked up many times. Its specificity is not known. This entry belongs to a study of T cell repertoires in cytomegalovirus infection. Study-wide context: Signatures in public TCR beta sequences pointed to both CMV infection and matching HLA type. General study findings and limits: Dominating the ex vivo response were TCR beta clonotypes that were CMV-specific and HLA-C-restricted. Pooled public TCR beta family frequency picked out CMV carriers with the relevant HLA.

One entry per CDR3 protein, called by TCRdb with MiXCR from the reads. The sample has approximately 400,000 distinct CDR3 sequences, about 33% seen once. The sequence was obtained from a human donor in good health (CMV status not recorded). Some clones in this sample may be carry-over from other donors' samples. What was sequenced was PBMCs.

The CDR3 nucleotides are TGTGCCAGCAGCTTTATAGCGGGGGGGCTTCAGGAGCAGTACTTC. It codes for CASSFIAGGLQEQYF. The chain has TRBV7-2 and TRBJ2-7; 11 bases line up with TRBD2. The V and J ends lost 3 bases and 7 bases, in that order; junction bases with no gene match: 8. Germline V gene data show CDR1 as SGHTA and CDR2 as FQGNSA. CDR3 length: 15 residues.